The 32 T cell receptor beta chains reported below all come from one sample, sequenced in a study of post-analysis software for immune sequencing data. Study results and limitations: Controls had lower frequencies than patients of five or six TRBV segments, which included TRBV5-6, TRBV5-1 and TRBV20-1.

Unique molecular identifiers were built into the TCR beta cDNA libraries. TCRdb reprocessed the PCR reads with MiXCR, giving one entry per CDR3 protein. The sample has 750,000 to 950,000 distinct CDR3 sequences, roughly 58% seen once. Their target antigens are unknown. The specimen was blood. All receptors come from a girl aged 5 to 17 with multiple sclerosis.

The chain is built from TRBV10-3 and TRBJ2-7; unclear D gene. V was clipped by 3 bases and J by 7 bases, with 7 bases between them. Germline assignment: CDR1 ENHRY and CDR2 SYGVKD. This CDR3 has 11 amino acids. The CDR3 loop is CAISDGIEQYF. Written as DNA, the CDR3 is TGTGCCATCAGTGATGGGATAGAGCAGTACTTC.

V usage is TRBV6-5 and J usage is TRBJ2-1, with 8 bases matching TRBD2. The J segment lost 5 bases and the V segment lost 0 bases, leaving 12 bases of the junction unmatched. Germline-derived CDR1 and CDR2 are MNHEY and SVGAGI. This CDR3 spans 18 amino acids. The DNA of the CDR3 is TGTGCCAGCAGTTACTCGTTAGCCCCACTAGCGGCTGACAATGAGCAGTTCTTC. This encodes CASSYSLAPLAADNEQFF.

The chain is built from TRBV4-1 and TRBJ2-1, with 12 bases lining up with TRBD1. The CDR3 loop spans 16 amino acids. The junction had 6 bases not matched to a gene; V was cut back by 4 bases and J by 5 bases. Germline CDR1 reads MGHRA; CDR2 reads YSYEKL. CDR3 DNA sequence: TGCGCCAGCAGCCCACTCGGGACAGGGGGCCACAATGAGCAGTTCTTC. Translated, it gives CASSPLGTGGHNEQFF.

This clonotype has more than one count but fewer than ten. The chain has TRBV10-3 and TRBJ2-7; 8 bases align to TRBD1. CDR3 length: 15 amino acids. V gave up 6 bases and J gave up 4 bases; unmatched junction bases: 11. Per germline, CDR1 ENHRY and CDR2 SYGVKD. In DNA form, the CDR3 reads TGTGCCATCAGCCCCGGGACAGGCGGTGGGTACGAGCAGTACTTC. Protein: CAISPGTGGGYEQYF.

This clonotype was found once. J is TRBJ2-3 and V is TRBV20-1, with a weak D call TRBD2 (5 bases). V lost 6 bases to trimming and J lost 0 bases, with 16 bases between them. Per germline, CDR1 DFQATT and CDR2 SNEGSKA (reference sequence). The CDR3 covers 15 residues. The CDR3 sequence is CSADLRVLSTDTQYF. In DNA, the CDR3 is TGCAGTGCCGATTTGCGGGTTTTGAGCACAGATACGCAGTATTTT.

The chain joins TRBV20-1 to TRBJ1-1, with D unclear. Germline V lookup: CDR1 DFQATT, CDR2 SNEGSKA (reference sequence). The CDR3 runs to 15 residues. Trimming cost V 0 bases and J 11 bases, with 22 bases left between them. The CDR3 sequence: CSARDPSLTKTEAFF. The CDR3 DNA is TGCAGTGCTAGAGATCCCAGCCTCACGAAAACGGAGGCTTTCTTT.

The table lists this clonotype with a few counts. The chain links TRBV12-3 or TRBV12-4 to TRBJ2-7; 11 nucleotides align to TRBD2. V was clipped by 4 bases and J by 3 bases; unmatched bases: 2. The CDR3 loop spans 14 amino acids. This chain's CDR3 is CASSSGLAVYEQYF. CDR3 in DNA: TGTGCCAGCAGTTCGGGACTAGCGGTCTACGAGCAGTACTTC.

This rearrangement joins TRBV27 to TRBJ2-2, with D tentatively TRBD1 (6 bases). V was pared by 2 bases and J by 6 bases, with 13 bases between. Looked up from germline, CDR1 is MNHEY and CDR2 is SMNVEV (reference sequence). This CDR3 is 15 amino acids long. CDR3 sequence reads: CASSLSQGNAGELFF. The CDR3 region has the DNA TGTGCCAGCAGTTTAAGCCAGGGGAATGCCGGGGAGCTGTTTTTT.

J is TRBJ2-7 and V is TRBV7-8; 7 positions match TRBD1. CDR1 SGHVS and CDR2 FQNEAQ come from the germline V gene. The CDR3 runs to 15 residues. With V trimmed by 5 bases and J by 7 bases, 14 bases remained unmatched. The CDR3 spells CASSTLTGTLGEQYF. CDR3 coding DNA: TGTGCCAGCAGCACCTTGACAGGGACCTTAGGGGAGCAGTACTTC.

This clonotype was detected a few times. The chain uses TRBV7-3 and TRBJ2-4; no clear D. Trimming cost V 5 bases and J 6 bases, with 11 bases left between them. The CDR3 is 13 amino acids. The germline CDR1 and CDR2 sequences are SGHTA and FQGTGA. The CDR3 DNA follows: TGTGCCAGCAGCCGTCGACAAGGAAACATTCAGTACTTC. Amino acids: CASSRRQGNIQYF.

The CDR3 is CASSPQGGTYGYTF. CDR3 nucleotides: TGTGCCAGCAGCCCCCAGGGAGGCACCTATGGCTACACCTTC. The genes are TRBV7-8 and TRBJ1-2, with a weak D call TRBD1 (5 bases). V lost 5 bases to trimming and J lost 4 bases, with 14 bases between them. Germline V gene data show CDR1 as SGHVS and CDR2 as FQNEAQ. The CDR3 is 14 amino acids.

The chain couples TRBV5-1 to TRBJ2-1; TRBD1 or TRBD2 may be the D gene (6 bases each). V lost 0 bases and J lost 4, with 23 bases in between. The CDR3 runs 19 residues. Germline CDR1 reads SGHRS; CDR2 reads YFSETQ. The chain's CDR3 is CASSLVTTGGTRNYNEQFF. CDR3 DNA sequence: TGCGCCAGCAGCTTGGTTACTACTGGCGGGACACGAAATTACAATGAGCAGTTCTTC.

This rearrangement joins TRBV6-5 to TRBJ2-1, with 11 bases aligning to TRBD1. Looked up from germline, CDR1 is MNHEY and CDR2 is SVGAGI. Unmatched junction bases numbered 3, after V lost 2 bases and J lost 9 bases. The CDR3 is 14 amino acids. CDR3 coding DNA: TGTGCCAGCAGTTACGGGACAGGGGGAGGTGAGCAGTTCTTC. Translating gives CASSYGTGGGEQFF.

The J gene is TRBJ2-7, the V gene TRBV6-2 or TRBV6-3; perhaps TRBD2 as D (7 bases). This CDR3 contains 13 residues. Trimming cost V 5 bases and J 7 bases, with 15 bases left between them. CDR1 and CDR2 from the germline V gene are MNHEY and SVGEGT. CDR3 in DNA: TGTGCCAGCAGTCCAAGGACTAGGGGGGAGCAGTACTTC. It codes for CASSPRTRGEQYF.

The chain employs TRBV29-1 and TRBJ2-1, with 8 bases fitting TRBD1. This CDR3 has 15 residues. Germline lookup yields CDR1 SQVTM and CDR2 ANQGSEA. The V and J ends lost 1 base and 3 bases, in that order; junction bases with no gene match: 5. The CDR3 here is CSVEVTGTGYNEQFF. The CDR3 nucleotides are TGCAGCGTTGAAGTTACCGGGACAGGCTACAATGAGCAGTTCTTC.

The genes are TRBV20-1 and TRBJ2-1; D unresolved. Germline lookup yields CDR1 DFQATT and CDR2 SNEGSKA (reference sequence). V lost 4 bases to trimming and J lost 7 bases, with 8 bases between them. This CDR3 is built from 11 residues. The CDR3 spells CSATNENEQFF. CDR3 nucleotides: TGCAGTGCTACGAACGAGAATGAGCAGTTCTTC.

The chain links TRBV12-3 or TRBV12-4 to TRBJ2-4, with D unresolved. Trimming stripped 6 bases from V and 0 bases from J, with 15 bases between. The CDR3 consists of 16 residues. The CDR3 DNA sequence: TGTGCCAGCAGACCTACGGACCTAATAGCCAAAAACATTCAGTACTTC. Protein: CASRPTDLIAKNIQYF.

Of note for this clonotype: A junction boundary mismatches the germline segment, possibly from a read error. This rearrangement joins TRBV4-2 to TRBJ2-7, with D hard to call. This CDR3 region has 15 residues. From germline, CDR1 is LGHNA and CDR2 YNFKEQ. The CDR3 region is CACSQEAKSSYEQYF. The CDR3 nucleotides read TGTGCCTGCAGCCAAGAGGCTAAGAGCTCCTACGAGCAGTACTTC.

The J gene is TRBJ1-2, the V gene TRBV5-1; 9 bases are a match to TRBD1. Trimming cost V 4 bases and J 8 bases; bases outside gene matches: 18. The CDR3 covers 17 residues. The germline V gene has CDR1 SGHRS and CDR2 YFSETQ. Written as DNA, the CDR3 is TGCGCCAGCAGCCCAAGTACAGGGGGCGCGAAGGGTTGGGGCTACACCTTC. This encodes CASSPSTGGAKGWGYTF.

This clonotype was found a few times. This chain links TRBV7-8 with TRBJ2-1; D not resolved. V dropped 3 bases and J dropped 7 bases, with 7 bases sitting between them. The CDR3 totals 12 residues. CDR1 is SGHVS and CDR2 is FQNEAQ in the germline V gene. The CDR3 sequence: CASSFSSNEQFF. The CDR3 bases are TGTGCCAGCAGCTTTTCCTCGAATGAGCAGTTCTTC.

The chain couples TRBV2 to TRBJ2-3, with 9 bases that match TRBD2. V lost 7 bases, J lost 5 bases, and 7 bases stayed unmatched. CDR1 is SNHLY and CDR2 is FYNNEI in the germline V gene. The CDR3 is made up of 14 amino acids. The CDR3 nucleotides read TGTGCCAGCAACGTCGGGACTAGCCTAGATACGCAGTATTTT. Its translation is CASNVGTSLDTQYF.

This chain joins TRBV12-3 or TRBV12-4 and TRBJ2-4, with D possibly being TRBD2 (7 bases). The CDR3 totals 11 residues. V was pared by 5 bases and J by 13 bases, with 12 bases between. The CDR3 DNA is TGTGCCAGCAGTGAACAGGGAGGGCAGTACTTC. This codes for CASSEQGGQYF.

This chain uses TRBV20-1 with TRBJ1-1; the D gene is possibly TRBD1 (6 bases). The CDR3 covers 14 residues. Germline assignment: CDR1 DFQATT and CDR2 SNEGSKA (reference sequence). V was cut by 4 bases and J by 11 bases, with 23 bases left in between. CDR3 in DNA: TGCAGTGCTAAAGGGGGGAAAGGGTCACTGAAGGCTTTCTTT. This gives the protein CSAKGGKGSLKAFF.

In its sample, this clonotype was seen a few times. The chain uses TRBV7-6 and TRBJ2-3; 10 nucleotides line up with TRBD2. The CDR3 runs to 15 residues. The ends lost 3 bases at V and 4 bases at J; junction bases unmatched: 4. Germline CDR1 is SGHVS and CDR2 is FNYEAQ. CDR3 region: CASSFGTSVSDTQYF. The CDR3 DNA reads as TGTGCCAGCAGCTTCGGGACTAGCGTCTCAGATACGCAGTATTTT.

The chain couples TRBV4-2 to TRBJ2-4, with D perhaps assigned TRBD1 or TRBD2 (5 bases each). The J call is doubtful: the DNA matches TRBJ2-7 better. The CDR3 runs 14 residues. CDR1 and CDR2 (germline): LGHNA, YNFKEQ. The CDR3 loop is CASSHARGEYEQYF. The CDR3 nucleotides are TGTGCCAGCAGCCATGCAAGAGGGGAGTACGAGCAGTACTTC.

The V and J genes are TRBV6-5 and TRBJ2-7; D is possibly TRBD1 (6 bases). Near its end, the DNA agrees better with TRBJ2-5, so the J call may be wrong. Germline V gene sequence: CDR1 MNHEY, CDR2 SVGAGI. This CDR3 is built from 14 residues. The CDR3, as DNA: TGTGCCAGCAGTCAGGGACACCACGAGGAGACCCAGTACTTC. It translates to CASSQGHHEETQYF.

The J gene is TRBJ2-2, the V gene TRBV2, with D unresolved. CDR1 is SNHLY, CDR2 FYNNEI, per germline. The CDR3 spans 10 residues. V was pared by 3 bases and J by 15 bases, with 8 bases between. DNA for the CDR3: TGTGCCAGCAGTGACGCCATGATGTTTTTT. The encoded protein is CASSDAMMFF.

V and J are TRBV20-1 and TRBJ2-7; D is possibly TRBD2 (5 bases). The V gene's germline CDR1 is DFQATT and CDR2 SNEGSKA (reference sequence). The CDR3 sequence is 14 residues long. Trimming left V 2 bases short and J 3 bases short, with 14 bases between. The CDR3 here is CSARREDYIYEQYF. In nucleotides, the CDR3 is TGCAGTGCTAGACGGGAAGATTACATCTACGAGCAGTACTTC.

This chain joins TRBV20-1 and TRBJ2-1, with 7 bases matching TRBD1. CDR3 size: 15 residues. The V and J ends lost 2 bases and 0 bases, in that order; junction bases with no gene match: 4. Germline CDR1 DFQATT, CDR2 SNEGSKA (reference sequence). This chain's CDR3 is CSARSTGSSYNEQFF. The CDR3, as DNA: TGCAGTGCTAGATCGACAGGGAGCTCCTACAATGAGCAGTTCTTC.

The chain employs TRBV10-3 and TRBJ2-1, with D unresolved. The J call may be in error: the DNA end matches TRBJ2-7 better. The CDR3 runs 14 residues. CDR1 and CDR2 from the germline V gene are ENHRY and SYGVKD. CDR3 nucleotides: TGTGCCATCAGTGAGTCCACGTCCGTCAATGAGCAGTACTTC. It encodes CAISESTSVNEQYF.

This clonotype occurred a few times. The genes are TRBV11-2 and TRBJ2-5, with a tentative D call TRBD2 (6 bases). The V and J ends lost 0 bases and 4 bases respectively, with 9 bases between them. Germline V gene data show CDR1 as SGHAT and CDR2 as FQNNGV. The CDR3 totals 14 residues. CDR3 sequence reads: CASSLDPGVETQYF. CDR3 sequence (DNA): TGTGCCAGCAGCTTAGACCCGGGGGTAGAGACCCAGTACTTC.

The rearrangement uses TRBV27 and TRBJ2-1, with a possible D match to TRBD1 (6 bases). The J call may be in error: the DNA end matches TRBJ2-7 better. The germline V gene has CDR1 MNHEY and CDR2 SMNVEV (reference sequence). The CDR3 contains 13 residues. The CDR3 region has the DNA TGTGCCAGCAGCACAGGGTTTACCTACGAGCAGTACTTC. It specifies CASSTGFTYEQYF.